This passage covers 24 T cell receptor beta chains from one sample sequenced in a study of tissue T cells after allogeneic stem cell transplantation. Sequenced by immunoSEQ multiplex PCR; TCRdb stores in-frame clones only, minus some. The sample carries roughly 800 clones, less than 65% recorded once. Described time point: mouse harvest day 14 after allogeneic transplant. Tail vein injection delivered 10^7 T-cell-depleted bone marrow cells and 10^6 splenic CD5+ T cells. Sequenced sample: spleen. Receptors were obtained from a female BALB/c mouse given C57BL/6 T cells with graft-versus-host disease after an allogeneic hematopoietic cell transplant.

A single count supports this clone. These gene names are mouse names. The read terminates 1 residue ahead of where the CDR3 ends, so the germline J gene completes it. The genes are TRBV19 and TRBJ1-6; TRBD1 aligns across 8 bases. TRBJ1-6 belongs to the ORF category, with a function that is uncertain. J was trimmed by 4 bases and V by 7 bases; bases with no gene match: 4. Germline V CDR1 and CDR2: FNHDT, SITEND (reference sequence). The CDR3 consists of 14 residues. The CDR3 DNA, read in part, is TGTGCCAGCTCAGACAGGGGATATAATTCGCCCCTCTAC. It yields the protein CASSDRGYNSPLY. The whole CDR3 region reads CASSDRGYNSPLYF.

With respect to this clone: Gene names refer to mouse genes. The observed sequence ends 1 residue before the CDR3 terminus, with the missing tail filled in from the germline J gene. The chain combines TRBV31 with TRBJ1-1; TRBD1 agrees at 7 bases. Losses at the gene ends were 0 bases for V and 5 bases for J; bases not matched to a gene: 3. Germline CDR1 reads GKSSPN; CDR2 reads SITVG. This CDR3 comprises 13 residues. This CDR3 is CAWSLAGGTEVFF. The covered CDR3 bases are TGTGCCTGGAGTCTAGCAGGGGGGACAGAAGTCTTC.

Concerning this clone: Genes and germline come from the mouse. Read coverage stops 1 residue before the CDR3 terminus; the germline J gene supplies the remainder. V usage is TRBV4 and J usage is TRBJ2-7; D gene uncertain. The V gene lost 5 bases and the J gene lost 4 bases, with 9 bases spanning the gap. Germline V gene data show CDR1 as LGHDT and CDR2 as YNNKQL (reference sequence). This CDR3 is 12 amino acids long. Incomplete CDR3 DNA: TGTGCCAGCAGCCACCTCCGGTATGAACAGTAC. This encodes CASSHLRYEQY. The entire CDR3 is CASSHLRYEQYF.

A word on this clone: Any gene name here is a mouse gene name. The sequence runs out 1 residue before the end of the CDR3; the remainder is reconstructed from the germline J gene. V is TRBV23 and J is TRBJ1-1; TRBD1, the table's D call, lacks a check against the DNA. The CDR3 extends over 13 amino acids. CDR1 is KGHTA, CDR2 FQNQQP, per germline. Here the CDR3 reads CSSSQSQNTEVFF. Partial CDR3 DNA: TGCTCCAGCAGTCAATCCCAAAACACAGAAGTCTTC.

This clone has a handful of counts. Mouse germline and gene names are used. The read comes to an end 1 residue before the CDR3 does, leaving the germline J gene to fill in the end. The chain is built from TRBV12-1 and TRBJ2-7; 13 nucleotides line up with TRBD2. The V gene's germline CDR1 is SGHSN and CDR2 HYEKVE. J gave up 6 bases and V 0 bases, and 1 base lay outside the gene matches. The CDR3 has 14 amino acids. The CDR3 bases that were read are TGTGCCAGCTCTCTCGGACTGGGGGGGCTTGAACAGTAC. Protein: CASSLGLGGLEQY. The CDR3 in its entirety is CASSLGLGGLEQYF.

By share, this clone ranks as large. Gene names and germline refer to mouse. With the read ending 1 residue before the CDR3 end, the germline J gene is used to fill in that end. J is TRBJ2-7 and V is TRBV13-2; D possibly corresponds to TRBD1 (6 bases). V was cut by 2 bases and J by 7 bases, with 7 bases left in between. Germline CDR1 NNHNN, CDR2 SYGAGS (reference sequence). This CDR3 contains 11 residues. The CDR3 bases that were read are TGTGCCAGCGGTGACAGGGGCGAACAGTAC. This gives the protein CASGDRGEQY. The CDR3 reads in full as CASGDRGEQYF.

This clone was picked up a small number of times. The listed genes are named as in mouse. The read ends 1 residue early relative to the CDR3; the germline J gene fills the gap. J is TRBJ2-7 and V is TRBV5; 9 bases map to TRBD2. CDR1 is LGHNA and CDR2 is YNLKQL in the germline V gene (reference sequence). The V and J ends lost 0 bases and 4 bases, in that order; junction bases with no gene match: 4. The CDR3 totals 15 residues. This chain's CDR3 is CASSQELGGPYEQYF. CDR3 bases read: TGTGCCAGCAGCCAAGAACTGGGGGGCCCTTATGAACAGTAC.

As to this clone: Gene names are the mouse ones. From the germline J gene comes the end of the CDR3, since the read stops 1 residue before it. The genes are TRBV20 and TRBJ2-7, with 8 bases lining up with TRBD2. V shed 0 bases and J 3 bases; nucleotides not matched to a gene: 4. Germline CDR1 is GFQATS and CDR2 is STVNSAI. The CDR3 has 14 amino acids. The chain's CDR3 is CGARDWGANYEQYF. The part of the CDR3 DNA that was read is TGTGGTGCTAGGGACTGGGGGGCGAACTATGAACAGTAC.

A remark on this clone: The listed genes are named as in mouse. The read stops 1 residue short of the end of the CDR3; the missing end is completed from the germline J gene. The chain has TRBV23 and TRBJ1-1; the table names TRBD1, a call not compared with the DNA. Germline CDR1 reads KGHTA; CDR2 reads FQNQQP. The CDR3 loop spans 13 amino acids. CDR3 bases read: TGCTCCAGCAGCCACAGGGGATACACAGAAGTCTTC. Encoded protein: CSSSHRGYTEVF. The entire CDR3 sequence reads CSSSHRGYTEVFF. The whole variable domain, filled in from reference TRBV23 and TRBJ1-1, reads DAAVTQKPRYLIKMKGQEAEMKCIPEKGHTAVFWYQQKQSKELKFLIYFQNQQPLDQIDMVKERFSAVCPSSSLCSLGIRTCEAEDSALYLCSSSHRGYTEVFFGKGTRLTVV.

A few counts support this clone. Gene names refer to mouse genes. The read ends 1 residue before the CDR3 terminus; that terminus is restored from the germline J gene. The chain couples TRBV1 to TRBJ2-7; D is unclear. Germline CDR1 reads NSQYPW; CDR2 reads LRSPGD (reference sequence). The length of the CDR3 is 15 residues. The ends were cut back, 0 bases at V and 0 bases at J, with 9 bases in the middle. The DNA read from the CDR3 is TGCACCTGCAGTGCAGAGCCGGGCCCCTCCTATGAACAGTAC. This sequence encodes CTCSAEPGPSYEQY. The whole CDR3 is CTCSAEPGPSYEQYF.

A remark on this clone: Gene names are mouse gene names. Sequencing ends 1 residue short of the CDR3 end; the germline J gene provides the rest. The chain employs TRBV13-3 and TRBJ2-3; TRBD2 matches 8 bases. This CDR3 region has 14 residues. Germline CDR1 and CDR2: NNHDY and SYVADS. The V segment lost 2 bases and the J segment 2 bases; nucleotides outside the gene matches: 1. CDR3 region: CASSDWGAAETLYF. Incomplete CDR3 DNA: TGTGCCAGCAGTGACTGGGGGGCTGCAGAAACGCTGTAT.

By share, this clone counts as large. Gene names denote mouse genes. The CDR3 end lies 1 residue beyond the end of the read and is filled in from the germline J gene. The V gene is TRBV5, the J gene TRBJ2-7; TRBD2 matches at 8 bases. The length of the CDR3 is 14 residues. The germline V gene encodes CDR1 LGHNA and CDR2 YNLKQL (reference sequence). The ends lost 1 base at V and 4 bases at J; junction bases unmatched: 3. The CDR3 here is CASSQGGLVYEQYF. The part of the CDR3 DNA that was read is TGTGCCAGCAGCCAAGGGGGACTGGTTTATGAACAGTAC.

This clone was seen a few times. Mouse germline and gene names are used. Read coverage stops 1 residue before the CDR3 terminus; the germline J gene supplies the remainder. V usage is TRBV13-1 and J usage is TRBJ1-1; 8 nucleotides match TRBD1. Germline assignment: CDR1 NSHNY and CDR2 SYGAGN. The ends lost 1 base at V and 1 base at J; junction bases unmatched: 3. The CDR3 sequence is 15 residues long. This chain's CDR3 is CASSDPGQGNTEVFF. The sequenced CDR3 bases are TGTGCCAGCAGTGATCCCGGACAGGGAAACACAGAAGTCTTC.

Details on this clone: The gene symbols are mouse symbols. The part of the CDR3 DNA that was read is TGTGCAAGCAGCTTAGACTCCTGGGGGGCAGACACCCAGTAC. It codes for CASSLDSWGADTQY. The whole CDR3 region reads CASSLDSWGADTQYF. The chain has TRBV16 and TRBJ2-5; 8 bases map to TRBD2. The CDR3 goes on 1 residue after the read ends, and that part is filled in from the germline J gene. J was trimmed by 5 bases and V by 0 bases; bases with no gene match: 4. The CDR3 has 15 amino acids. CDR1 is SGHSA, CDR2 FRNQAP, per germline.

For this clone: Genes and germline are mouse. The read stops 1 residue short of the end of the CDR3; the missing end is completed from the germline J gene. V is TRBV4 and J is TRBJ2-5, with a tentative D call TRBD2 (6 bases). This CDR3 comprises 14 residues. Germline lookup yields CDR1 LGHDT and CDR2 YNNKQL (reference sequence). Trimming took off 5 bases at V and 2 bases at J, with 11 bases between the two ends. The CDR3 loop is CASSPRDFQDTQYF. Partial CDR3 DNA: TGTGCCAGCAGCCCCCGGGACTTCCAAGACACCCAGTAC.

This clone was picked up a small number of times. Each gene name is a mouse one. The read falls 1 residue short of the CDR3 end, and the missing part is taken from the germline J gene. The chain joins TRBV1 to TRBJ1-4; D is ambiguous. The germline V and J ends were trimmed by 0 bases and 7 bases, with 6 bases remaining between them. The CDR3 consists of 13 residues. The V gene's germline CDR1 is NSQYPW and CDR2 LRSPGD (reference sequence). The CDR3 bases that were read are TGCACCTGCAGTGCAGAAAGAGGCGAAAGATTATTT. Translating it yields CTCSAERGERLF. The whole CDR3 region reads CTCSAERGERLFF.

Worth noting for this clone: The listed genes are named as in mouse. Read coverage stops 1 residue before the CDR3 terminus; the germline J gene supplies the remainder. V gene TRBV20 combines with J gene TRBJ2-4; D not resolved. The germline V and J ends were trimmed by 5 bases and 1 base, with 4 bases remaining between them. There are 11 residues in the CDR3. Germline CDR1 and CDR2: GFQATS and STVNSAI. Partial CDR3 DNA: TGTGGTGCTGGACGTCAAAACACCTTGTAC. This sequence encodes CGAGRQNTLY. The complete CDR3 reads CGAGRQNTLYF.

This clone has a single count. The genes and germline here are from mouse. The sequence runs out 1 residue before the end of the CDR3; the remainder is reconstructed from the germline J gene. The chain recombines TRBV13-1 with TRBJ2-5, with TRBD2 identical over 7 bases. From germline, CDR1 is NSHNY and CDR2 SYGAGN. This CDR3 is built from 16 residues. J gave up 2 bases and V 0 bases, and 6 bases lay outside the gene matches. CDR3 DNA (partial): TGTGCCAGCAGTGATGAGGGCTGGGGGACCCAAGACACCCAGTAC. Its translation: CASSDEGWGTQDTQY. The entire CDR3 protein reads CASSDEGWGTQDTQYF.

Regarding this clone: With only one base between it and a far larger clone, this is likely a read error. Mouse gene names apply. Read sequence stops 1 residue before the CDR3 end, and the germline J gene provides the missing end. Other DNA sequences in this specimen translate into the identical CDR3. The genes are TRBV2 and TRBJ1-4, with D hard to call. Between the trimmed V and J ends, which lost 10 bases and 0 bases, there was a span of 9 bases. The CDR3 runs 13 residues. Germline V gives CDR1 LGHNA, CDR2 YSYQKL. The sequenced part of the CDR3 DNA is TGTGCCACCGGCACAATTTCCAACGAAAGATTATTT. It specifies CATGTISNERLF. From start to end, the CDR3 is CATGTISNERLFF.

This clone occurred once. Each gene name is a mouse one. The CDR3 goes on 1 residue after the read ends, and that part is filled in from the germline J gene. The genes are TRBV13-3 and TRBJ2-7, with D possibly matching TRBD1 (5 bases). Germline V gives CDR1 NNHDY, CDR2 SYVADS. V lost 9 bases, J lost 7 bases, and 14 bases lay in between. The CDR3 is 11 amino acids. The CDR3 region is CATEGVHEQYF. Partial CDR3 DNA: TGTGCCACCGAAGGGGTTCACGAACAGTAC.

On this clone itself: Germline and genes here are mouse. The CDR3 extends 1 residue past the end of the read, so its final part is completed from the germline J gene. This chain connects TRBV31 to TRBJ2-7; D perhaps matches TRBD2 (6 bases). CDR1 GKSSPN and CDR2 SITVG come from the germline V gene. The V and J ends lost 0 bases and 2 bases respectively, with 11 bases between them. CDR3 length equals 14 residues. CDR3 DNA (partial): TGTGCCTGGAGTCTAGGCTGGGGAACCTATGAACAGTAC. Its translation: CAWSLGWGTYEQY. The full CDR3 protein is CAWSLGWGTYEQYF.

A word on this clone: These gene names are mouse names. The read terminates 1 residue before the CDR3 end, so the remaining end is supplied by the germline J gene. The J gene is TRBJ1-2, the V gene TRBV4; no definite D call. The CDR3 totals 13 residues. V lost 3 bases to trimming and J lost 1 base, with 6 bases between them. Germline-derived CDR1 and CDR2 are LGHDT and YNNKQL (reference sequence). The chain's CDR3 is CASSYDKNSDYTF. CDR3 bases read: TGTGCCAGCAGCTATGACAAAAACTCCGACTACACC.

With regard to this clone: Genes and germline come from the mouse. The sequence runs out 1 residue before the end of the CDR3; the remainder is reconstructed from the germline J gene. The chain employs TRBV26 and TRBJ1-3; 11 bases are shared with TRBD1. CDR1 is KGHPV and CDR2 is FQNQEV in the germline V gene (reference sequence). The CDR3 is 17 amino acids. J was trimmed by 2 bases and V by 0 bases; bases with no gene match: 3. The part of the CDR3 DNA that was read is TGTGCCAGCAGTCTGTCGAAGGGACAGGGGGCTGGAAATACGCTCTAT. This gives the protein CASSLSKGQGAGNTLY. The full CDR3 sequence reads CASSLSKGQGAGNTLYF. The full variable domain, its missing parts supplied by reference TRBV26 and TRBJ1-3, is NSKVIQTPRYLVKGQGQKAKMRCIPEKGHPVVFWYQQNKNNEFKFLINFQNQEVLQQIDMTEKRFSAECPSNSPCSLEIQSSEAGDSALYLCASSLSKGQGAGNTLYFGEGSRLIVV.

To note about this clone: Gene labels here are mouse ones. The read finishes 1 residue shy of the CDR3 end, and the germline J gene is used to complete it. This chain uses TRBV26 with TRBJ2-3, with TRBD2 matching 8 bases. The CDR3 has 16 amino acids. Per germline, CDR1 KGHPV and CDR2 FQNQEV (reference sequence). V lost 1 base and J lost 0; bases outside the gene matches: 3. The CDR3 bases that were read are TGTGCCAGCAGTCTGTGGGGGGGGGCTAGTGCAGAAACGCTGTAT. Amino acids: CASSLWGGASAETLY. The CDR3, in full, reads CASSLWGGASAETLYF.